The entry that follows covers one T cell receptor beta chain sequence. Its antigen remains unidentified. The junction shows a germline mismatch at one end, possibly a read error. The data were obtained in a study of T cells in Graves' hyperthyroidism and ophthalmopathy. CDR3 length equals 16 residues. Germline values: CDR1 DFQATT, CDR2 SNEGSKA (reference sequence). Researchers amplified the TCR beta CDR3 regions from RNA transcripts. When the TCR CDR3 underwent first-round RT-PCR, the HTBI primer set was used. TCRdb called the multiplex PCR reads again in MiXCR, with one record for every CDR3 protein. This sample yields 700,000 to 950,000 distinct CDR3 sequences, of which around a third are seen a single time; roughly 31% belongs to the top ten. Whole-study results and caveats: The model made its ophthalmopathy prediction, and onset followed a median about 6 months later.

The receptor was isolated from a woman aged 40 to 55 with Graves' hyperthyroidism. The V gene is TRBV20-1, the J gene TRBJ2-6; no firm D call. Sequencing used blood. The CDR3 DNA reads as TGCAGCGCTAAAGACACCACAAGCTCTGGGGCCAACGTCCTGACTTTC. Translation gives CSAKDTTSSGANVLTF.